This TCR beta chain was identified during a study of blood T cell repertoires in COVID-19. In the study's own analysis: Nucleated cell counts were estimated from reference gene primer amplification. Using immunoSEQ multiplex PCR, the repertoire was profiled, and TCRdb retains in-frame clones only, with some absent. D and trimming were read from the DNA, whereas the V and J calls and clone size are those reported in that table. The sample records almost 20,000 clones, approximately 85% being singletons. CDR3 length: 15 residues. Germline assignment: CDR1 MNHNY and CDR2 SVGAGI (reference sequence). Trimming took 7 bases from V and 2 from J; bases not matched to a gene: 8.

The sequencing sample was made of peripheral blood. The genes are TRBV6-6 and TRBJ2-3, with TRBD1 matching over 8 bases. This TCR derives from an elderly man with acute or convalescent COVID-19. CDR3 DNA sequence: TGTGCCAGCAAACACCGGGACAGGACCACAGATACGCAGTATTTT. This sequence encodes CASKHRDRTTDTQYF.